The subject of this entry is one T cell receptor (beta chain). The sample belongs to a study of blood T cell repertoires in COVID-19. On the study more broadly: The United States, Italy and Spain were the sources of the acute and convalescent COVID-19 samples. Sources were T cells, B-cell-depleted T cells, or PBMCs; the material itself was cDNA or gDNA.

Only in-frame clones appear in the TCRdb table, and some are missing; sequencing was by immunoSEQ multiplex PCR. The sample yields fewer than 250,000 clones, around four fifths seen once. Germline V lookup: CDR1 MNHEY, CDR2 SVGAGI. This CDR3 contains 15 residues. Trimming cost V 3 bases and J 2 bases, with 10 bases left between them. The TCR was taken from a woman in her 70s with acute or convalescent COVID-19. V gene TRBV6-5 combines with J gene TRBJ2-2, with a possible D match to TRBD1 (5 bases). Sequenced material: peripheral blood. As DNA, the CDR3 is TGTGCCAGCAGTTATTTCGGACAAAACACCGGGGAGCTGTTTTTT. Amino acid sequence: CASSYFGQNTGELFF.